The subject of this entry is one T cell receptor (beta chain). The antigen is undetermined. J was trimmed by 6 bases and V by 4 bases; bases with no gene match: 9. CDR1 SGHRS and CDR2 YFSETQ come from the germline V gene. The CDR3 length is 14 residues. The sample comes from a study of T cell responses to AZD1222 COVID-19 vaccine. The study, taken as a whole, reports: Only six individuals given AZD1222 were seropositive at baseline. Donors were chiefly white British, with a greater number of females, and clonal diversity was perhaps underestimated.

The protocol was immunoSEQ multiplex PCR, while the TCRdb copy is restricted to in-frame clones and leaves out a portion. The sample lists about 86,000 clones, almost 90% seen once, with roughly 7.2% in the top ten. The chain employs TRBV5-1 and TRBJ1-1, with 7 bases aligning to TRBD1. The source was peripheral blood, collected 28 days after the second AZD1222 dose. The receptor's source is an adult who received the AZD1222 COVID-19 vaccine. The CDR3 DNA is TGCGCCAGCAGCCTTTGGACAGGTGGGTCTGAAGCTTTCTTT. Translated, it gives CASSLWTGGSEAFF.